One and the same sample provided the 17 T cell receptor beta chains below, sequenced in a study of tumor and adjacent non-tumor tissue in lung cancer. A modified ARM-PCR protocol with three rounds of nested PCR amplified TCRbeta. TCRdb re-analysed the multiplex PCR reads in MiXCR, keeping a single row per CDR3 protein. The table shows 120,000 or so distinct CDR3 sequences, with roughly 67% occurring only once. This sample's RNA came from whole unsorted tissue. The specimen sequenced was lung tumor tissue. The receptors originated from a man aged 30 to 45 with non-small cell lung cancer.

About this clonotype: With a much larger clone just one base away, this may be a read error. CDR3 amino acids: CSARDPRSKQFF. The CDR3 region has the DNA TGCAGTGCTAGAGACCCCAGGAGTAAGCAGTTCTTC. This chain uses TRBV20-1 with TRBJ2-1; D is unclear. The V end lost 0 bases, the J end lost 11 bases, and 11 bases lay between the germline ends. CDR3 length: 12 amino acids. Germline-derived CDR1 and CDR2 are DFQATT and SNEGSKA (reference sequence).

The genes are TRBV11-2 and TRBJ2-7; D is perhaps TRBD2 (5 bases). CDR1 and CDR2 from the germline V gene are SGHAT and FQNNGV. This CDR3 contains 14 residues. This CDR3 reads CSSSLDTGYYEQYF. The CDR3 nucleotides are TGTTCTAGCAGCTTAGATACGGGATACTACGAGCAGTACTTC.

The gene calls are TRBV20-1 and TRBJ1-2, with unresolved D. This CDR3 has 14 amino acids. V gave up 5 bases and J gave up 14 bases, with 27 bases separating them. CDR1 is DFQATT and CDR2 is SNEGSKA in the germline V gene (reference sequence). This chain's CDR3 is CSAPLLGGDYGHTF. CDR3 in DNA: TGCAGTGCTCCTCTACTGGGAGGCGACTATGGCCATACCTTC.

The V call is TRBV20-1, the J call TRBJ2-3; no reliable D call. CDR3 length equals 13 residues. The germline gives CDR1 DFQATT, CDR2 SNEGSKA (reference sequence). The CDR3: CSTLPSDTDTQYF. CDR3 coding DNA: TGCAGCACATTACCCAGCGACACAGATACGCAGTATTTT.

The chain carries TRBV5-6 and TRBJ2-5; D is ambiguous. Trimming took 1 base from V and 7 from J, leaving 8 bases between them. This CDR3 has 12 amino acids. Germline V gene lookup returns CDR1 SGHDT and CDR2 YYEEEE. CDR3 coding DNA: TGTGCCAGCAGCTTGCTTGGGGTGACCCAGTACTTC. As protein: CASSLLGVTQYF.

Details on this clonotype: Lacking the conserved final phenylalanine or tryptophan, this CDR3 likely reflects a read error. The CDR3 region is CATSRKSSYNEQFS. The DNA of the CDR3 is TGTGCCACCAGCCGGAAGAGCTCCTACAATGAGCAGTTCTCC. V is TRBV24-1 and J is TRBJ2-1, with D uncertain. The germline V gene has CDR1 KGHDR and CDR2 SFDVKD. This CDR3 has 14 residues. V gave up 7 bases and J gave up 0 bases, with 9 bases separating them.

Regarding this clonotype: This may be a read error, as it is one base from a much larger clone. The rearrangement joins TRBV20-1 to TRBJ1-6; D gene ambiguous. Trimming shortened V by 0 bases and J by 9 bases, and 12 bases separated the two germline ends. From germline, CDR1 is DFQATT and CDR2 SNEGSKA (reference sequence). This CDR3 contains 14 residues. The CDR3 DNA sequence: TGCAGTGCTAGAGATGGGCAAGTAATTTCACCCCTCCACTTT. It yields the protein CSARDGQVISPLHF.

As to this clonotype: This may arise from a read error, as a much more abundant clone is one base away. J is TRBJ2-1 and V is TRBV12-3 or TRBV12-4; 8 nucleotides match TRBD2. V dropped 3 bases and J dropped 7; count of bases not matched to a gene: 11. The CDR3 runs to 16 residues. The CDR3 sequence: CASSLLRGGRRNEQFF. The CDR3 nucleotides are TGTGCCAGCAGTTTGCTAAGGGGCGGGAGGAGGAATGAGCAGTTCTTC.

Points on this clonotype: A much larger clone lies one base from this, so it may be a read error. The rearrangement joins TRBV6-1 to TRBJ1-3; perhaps TRBD1 as D (6 bases). The CDR3 extends over 15 amino acids. Germline V gene sequence: CDR1 MNHNS, CDR2 SASEGT. The CDR3 is CASSMGGHSGNAIYF. The CDR3 DNA sequence: TGTGCCAGCAGTATGGGGGGCCACTCTGGAAACGCCATATATTTT.

The genes are TRBV5-6 and TRBJ1-3, with D hard to call. The ends were cut back, 4 bases at V and 4 bases at J, with 12 bases in the middle. Germline V lookup: CDR1 SGHDT, CDR2 YYEEEE. CDR3 length: 14 amino acids. The CDR3 sequence is CASSHDISGNTIYF. The CDR3 region has the DNA TGTGCCAGCAGCCATGACATCTCCGGAAACACCATATATTTT.

This chain links TRBV20-1 with TRBJ2-7, with D perhaps matching TRBD2 (5 bases). CDR1 DFQATT and CDR2 SNEGSKA come from the germline V gene (reference sequence). CDR3 length: 11 amino acids. Trimming stripped 7 bases from V and 1 base from J, with 8 bases between. The CDR3 sequence: CSVTGSYEQYF. The CDR3 region has the DNA TGCAGTGTCACGGGGTCCTACGAGCAGTACTTC.

Concerning this clonotype itself: This may stem from a read error, because a much larger clone lies one nucleotide away. The chain recombines TRBV6-1 with TRBJ1-5, with unresolved D. The length of the CDR3 is 12 residues. Germline assignment: CDR1 MNHNS and CDR2 SASEGT. CDR3 sequence: CTSSELGQPQHF. The CDR3 DNA follows: TGTACCAGCAGTGAACTTGGTCAGCCCCAGCATTTT.

Of note for this clonotype: This could be a read error, since a much larger clone is one nucleotide away. The chain employs TRBV24-1 and TRBJ2-7; no firm D call. This CDR3 comprises 15 residues. The germline V gene has CDR1 KGHDR and CDR2 SFDVKD. Trimming left V 6 bases short and J 2 bases short, with 16 bases between. The CDR3 loop is CATSKWVGKAYEQYF. CDR3 DNA: TGTGCCACCAGTAAATGGGTCGGCAAGGCCTACGAGCAGTACTTC.

This clonotype was counted many times. The rearrangement links TRBV18 to TRBJ2-1, with D unresolved. V lost 1 base and J lost 5, with 6 bases in between. CDR1 and CDR2 (germline): KGHSH, LQKENI. This CDR3 is built from 13 residues. CDR3 DNA sequence: TGTGCCAGCTCACCACGACATAACAATGAGCAGTTCTTC. Its translation: CASSPRHNNEQFF.

The chain recombines TRBV11-3 with TRBJ2-1; TRBD2 matches 12 bases. CDR1 and CDR2 (germline): SGHNT, YENEEA. V was pared by 3 bases and J by 12 bases, with 9 bases of the junction left unmatched. The CDR3 is 15 amino acids. CDR3 residues: CASSFGLAGGHGQFF. CDR3 nucleotides: TGTGCCAGCAGCTTTGGGCTAGCGGGGGGGCACGGGCAGTTCTTC.

This clonotype was observed many times. The gene calls are TRBV6-5 and TRBJ2-6; TRBD1 aligns across 7 bases. CDR1 is MNHEY and CDR2 is SVGAGI in the germline V gene. The length of the CDR3 is 16 residues. Losses at the gene ends were 5 bases for V and 1 base for J; bases not matched to a gene: 5. CDR3 nucleotide sequence: TGTGCCAGCAGTCGACAGGGACGATCTGGGGCCAACGTCCTGACTTTC. Its protein product is CASSRQGRSGANVLTF.

This clonotype was detected only once. The junction shows a germline mismatch at one end, possibly a read error. The chain uses TRBV29-1 and TRBJ2-1, with 9 bases lining up with TRBD1. CDR1 is SQVTM and CDR2 is ANQGSEA in the germline V gene. The length of the CDR3 is 11 residues. The CDR3 nucleotides read TGCAACGTCGTCCCGGGACAGGGAACCCTCTTC. Translated: CNVVPGQGTLF.